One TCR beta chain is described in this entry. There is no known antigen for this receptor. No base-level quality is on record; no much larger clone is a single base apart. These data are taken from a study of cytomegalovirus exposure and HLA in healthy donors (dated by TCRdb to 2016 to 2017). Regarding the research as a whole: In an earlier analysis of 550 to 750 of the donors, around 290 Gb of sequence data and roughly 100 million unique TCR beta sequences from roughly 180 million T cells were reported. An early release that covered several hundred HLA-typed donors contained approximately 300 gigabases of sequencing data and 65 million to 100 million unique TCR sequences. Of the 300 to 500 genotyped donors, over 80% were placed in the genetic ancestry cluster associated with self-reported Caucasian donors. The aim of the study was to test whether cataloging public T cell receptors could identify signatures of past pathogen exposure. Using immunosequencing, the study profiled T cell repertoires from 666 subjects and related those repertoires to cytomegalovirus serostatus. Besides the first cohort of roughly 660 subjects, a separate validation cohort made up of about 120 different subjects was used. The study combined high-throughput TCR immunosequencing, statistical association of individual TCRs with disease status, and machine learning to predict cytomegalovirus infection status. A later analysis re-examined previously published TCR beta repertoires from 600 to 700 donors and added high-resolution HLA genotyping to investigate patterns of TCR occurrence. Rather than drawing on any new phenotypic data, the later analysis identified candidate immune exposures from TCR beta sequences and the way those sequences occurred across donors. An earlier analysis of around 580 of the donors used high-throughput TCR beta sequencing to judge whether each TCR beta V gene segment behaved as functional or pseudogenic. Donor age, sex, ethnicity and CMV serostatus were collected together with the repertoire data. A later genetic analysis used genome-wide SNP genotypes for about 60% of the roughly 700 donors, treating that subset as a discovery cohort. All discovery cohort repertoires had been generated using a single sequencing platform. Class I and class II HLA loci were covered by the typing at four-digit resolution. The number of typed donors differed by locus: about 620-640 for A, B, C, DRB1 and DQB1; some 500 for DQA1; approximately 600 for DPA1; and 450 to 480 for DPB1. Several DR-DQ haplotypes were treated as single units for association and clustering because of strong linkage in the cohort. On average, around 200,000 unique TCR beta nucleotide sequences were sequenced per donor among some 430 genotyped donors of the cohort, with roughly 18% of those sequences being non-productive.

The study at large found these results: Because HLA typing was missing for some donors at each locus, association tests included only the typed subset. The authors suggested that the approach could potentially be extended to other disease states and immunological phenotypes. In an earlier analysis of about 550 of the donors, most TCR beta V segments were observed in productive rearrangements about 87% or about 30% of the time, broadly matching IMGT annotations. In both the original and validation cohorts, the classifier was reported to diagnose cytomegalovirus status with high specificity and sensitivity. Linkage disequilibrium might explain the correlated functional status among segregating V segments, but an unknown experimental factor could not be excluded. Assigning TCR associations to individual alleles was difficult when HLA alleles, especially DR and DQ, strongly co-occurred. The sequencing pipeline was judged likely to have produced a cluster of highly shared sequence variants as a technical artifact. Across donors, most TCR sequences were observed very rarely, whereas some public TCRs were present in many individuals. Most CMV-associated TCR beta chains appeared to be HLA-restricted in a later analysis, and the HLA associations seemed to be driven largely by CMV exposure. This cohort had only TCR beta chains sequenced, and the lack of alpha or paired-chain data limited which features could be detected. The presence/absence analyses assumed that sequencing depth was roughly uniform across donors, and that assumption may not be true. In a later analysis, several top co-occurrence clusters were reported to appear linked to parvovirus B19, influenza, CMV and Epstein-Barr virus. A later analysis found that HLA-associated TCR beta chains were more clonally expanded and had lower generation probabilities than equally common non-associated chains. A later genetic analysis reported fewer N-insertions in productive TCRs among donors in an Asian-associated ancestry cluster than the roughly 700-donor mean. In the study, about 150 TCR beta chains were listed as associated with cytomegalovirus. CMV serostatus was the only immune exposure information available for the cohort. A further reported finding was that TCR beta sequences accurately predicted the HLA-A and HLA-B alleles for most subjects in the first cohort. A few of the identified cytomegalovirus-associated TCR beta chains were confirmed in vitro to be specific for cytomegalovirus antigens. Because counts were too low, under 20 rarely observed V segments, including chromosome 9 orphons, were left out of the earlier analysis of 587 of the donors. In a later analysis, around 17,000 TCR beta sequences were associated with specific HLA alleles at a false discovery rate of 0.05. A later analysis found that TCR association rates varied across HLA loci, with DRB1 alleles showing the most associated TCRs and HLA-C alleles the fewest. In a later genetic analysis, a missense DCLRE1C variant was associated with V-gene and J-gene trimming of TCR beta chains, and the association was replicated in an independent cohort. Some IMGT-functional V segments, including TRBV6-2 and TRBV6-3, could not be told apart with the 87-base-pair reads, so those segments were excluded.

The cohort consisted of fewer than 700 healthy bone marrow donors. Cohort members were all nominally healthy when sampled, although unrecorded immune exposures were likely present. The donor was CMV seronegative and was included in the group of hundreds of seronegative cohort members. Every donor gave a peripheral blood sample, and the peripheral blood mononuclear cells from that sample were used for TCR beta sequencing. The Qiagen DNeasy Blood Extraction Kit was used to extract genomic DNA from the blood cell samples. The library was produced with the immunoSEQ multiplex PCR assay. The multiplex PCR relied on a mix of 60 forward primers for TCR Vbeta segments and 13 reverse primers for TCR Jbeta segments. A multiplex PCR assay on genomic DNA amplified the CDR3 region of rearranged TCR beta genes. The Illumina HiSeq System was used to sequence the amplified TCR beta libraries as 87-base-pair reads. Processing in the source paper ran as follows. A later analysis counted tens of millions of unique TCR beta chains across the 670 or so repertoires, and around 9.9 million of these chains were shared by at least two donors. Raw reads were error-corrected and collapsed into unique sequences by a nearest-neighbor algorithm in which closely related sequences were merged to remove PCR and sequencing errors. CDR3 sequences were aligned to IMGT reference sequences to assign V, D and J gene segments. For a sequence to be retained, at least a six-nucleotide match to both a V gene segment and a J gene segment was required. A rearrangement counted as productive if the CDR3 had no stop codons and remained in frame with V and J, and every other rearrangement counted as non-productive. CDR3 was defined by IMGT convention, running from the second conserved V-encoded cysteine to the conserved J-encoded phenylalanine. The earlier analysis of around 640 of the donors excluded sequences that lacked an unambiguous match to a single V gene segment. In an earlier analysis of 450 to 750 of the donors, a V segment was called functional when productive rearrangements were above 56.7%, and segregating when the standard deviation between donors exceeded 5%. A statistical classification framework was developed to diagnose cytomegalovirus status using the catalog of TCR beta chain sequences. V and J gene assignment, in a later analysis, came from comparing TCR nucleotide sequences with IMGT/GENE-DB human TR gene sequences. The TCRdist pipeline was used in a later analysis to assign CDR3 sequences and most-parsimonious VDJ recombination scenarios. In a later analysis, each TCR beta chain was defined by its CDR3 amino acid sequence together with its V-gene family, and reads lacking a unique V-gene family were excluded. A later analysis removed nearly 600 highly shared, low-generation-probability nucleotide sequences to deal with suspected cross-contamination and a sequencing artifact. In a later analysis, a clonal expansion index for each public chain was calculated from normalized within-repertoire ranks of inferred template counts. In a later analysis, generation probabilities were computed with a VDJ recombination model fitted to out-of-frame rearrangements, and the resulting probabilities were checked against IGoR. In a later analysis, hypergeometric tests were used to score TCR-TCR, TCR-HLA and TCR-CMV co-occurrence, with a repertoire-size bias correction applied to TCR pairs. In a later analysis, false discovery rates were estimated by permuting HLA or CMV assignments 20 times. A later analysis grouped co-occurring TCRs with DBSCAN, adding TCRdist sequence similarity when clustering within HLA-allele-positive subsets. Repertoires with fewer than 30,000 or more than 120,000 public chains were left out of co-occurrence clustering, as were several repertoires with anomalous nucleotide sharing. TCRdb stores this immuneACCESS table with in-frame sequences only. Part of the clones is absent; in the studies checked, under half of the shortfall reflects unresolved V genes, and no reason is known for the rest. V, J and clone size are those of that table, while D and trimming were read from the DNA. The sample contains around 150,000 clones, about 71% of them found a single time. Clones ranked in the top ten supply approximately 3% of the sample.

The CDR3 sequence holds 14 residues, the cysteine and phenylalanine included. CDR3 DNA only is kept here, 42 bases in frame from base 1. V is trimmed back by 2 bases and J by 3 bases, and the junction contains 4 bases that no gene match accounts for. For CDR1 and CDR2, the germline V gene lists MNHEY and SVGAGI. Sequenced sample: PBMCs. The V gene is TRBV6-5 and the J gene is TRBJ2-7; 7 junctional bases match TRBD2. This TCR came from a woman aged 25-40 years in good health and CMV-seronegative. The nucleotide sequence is TGTGCCAGCAGTTACCGGCGGGAGAACTACGAGCAGTACTTC. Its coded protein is CASSYRRENYEQYF.